What follows is one T cell receptor beta chain and its context. V shed 6 bases and J 5 bases; nucleotides not matched to a gene: 5. Germline CDR1 and CDR2: SEHNR and FQNEAQ (reference sequence). This CDR3 has 14 residues. As handled by the study authors: Quantification of nucleated cells was approximated via reference gene primer amplification. The repertoire was sequenced with immunoSEQ multiplex PCR; TCRdb's copy has only in-frame clones and lacks some. That table gives V, J and clone size, and the DNA gave D and trimming. Of some 320,000 clones in the sample, 89% are singletons; the top ten hold about 5.2%. These data originate in a study of blood T cell repertoires in COVID-19. Enrollees, about 18 to 90 years old, lived in 24 US areas. Recovered status applied to Cohort 3 donors who had two consecutive negative PCRs. It also applied to those with clearance or with symptom resolution.

The chain is built from TRBV7-9 and TRBJ1-5; 9 nucleotides agree with TRBD1. This TCR was sampled from a man aged 60 to 69 who had recovered from COVID-19. Sequenced input: PBMCs or T cells enriched from blood (not recorded which). The CDR3 sequence is CASSIQGADQPQHF. CDR3 DNA: TGTGCCAGCAGTATACAGGGGGCAGATCAGCCCCAGCATTTT.